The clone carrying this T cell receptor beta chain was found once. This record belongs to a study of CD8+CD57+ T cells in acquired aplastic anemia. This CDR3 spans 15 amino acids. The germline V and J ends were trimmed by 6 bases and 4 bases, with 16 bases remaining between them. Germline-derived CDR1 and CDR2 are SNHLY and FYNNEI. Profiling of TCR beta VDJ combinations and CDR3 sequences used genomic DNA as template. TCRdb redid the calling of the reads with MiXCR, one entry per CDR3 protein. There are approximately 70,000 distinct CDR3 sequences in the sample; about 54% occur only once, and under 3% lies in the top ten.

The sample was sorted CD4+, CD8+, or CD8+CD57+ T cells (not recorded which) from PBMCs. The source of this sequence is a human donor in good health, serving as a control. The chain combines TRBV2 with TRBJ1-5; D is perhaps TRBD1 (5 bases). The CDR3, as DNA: TGTGCCAGCAGCCCACCAGGTGGGGGGAATCAGCCCCAGCATTTT. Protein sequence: CASSPPGGGNQPQHF.